This T cell receptor beta chain was recovered during a study of T cells in Graves' hyperthyroidism and ophthalmopathy. Study as a whole: The initial diagnosis was the point when peripheral blood was collected, ahead of any treatment.

The ends were cut back, 7 bases at V and 4 bases at J, with 10 bases in the middle. Germline values: CDR1 SQVTM, CDR2 ANQGSEA. The CDR3 has 11 amino acids. RNA transcripts provided the source from which TCR beta CDR3 regions were amplified. First-round RT-PCR of the TCR CDR3 relied on the HTBI primer set. MiXCR was run by TCRdb on the multiplex PCR reads, yielding one entry per CDR3 protein. This sample has some 370,000 distinct CDR3 sequences; around 15% occur once, and the top ten carry over 25%. The TCR comes from a man between 45 and 60 years old with Graves' ophthalmopathy. V is TRBV29-1 and J is TRBJ1-1; possibly TRBD1 for D (5 bases). The sample comprised blood. In nucleotides, the CDR3 is TGCAGCGCCATAGGGGCCACTGAAGCTTTCTTT. Encoded protein: CSAIGATEAFF.